Presented here are 12 T cell receptor beta chains from one specimen sequenced in a study of OX40 agonist ivuxolimab in advanced cancers. The protocol was immunoSEQ multiplex PCR, while the TCRdb copy is restricted to in-frame clones and leaves out a portion. The sample has 75,000 to 80,000 clones; roughly 84% are singletons. Sequenced here: CD4+ or CD8+ T cells sorted from blood, sampled in a trial of the OX40 agonist ivuxolimab. Receptor source: an adult with an advanced solid tumor such as melanoma, head and neck, liver or kidney cancer.

This chain links TRBV5-1 with TRBJ1-1; unclear D gene. There are 15 residues in the CDR3. The germline V and J ends were trimmed by 0 bases and 2 bases, with 11 bases remaining between them. Per the germline V gene, CDR1 is SGHRS and CDR2 is YFSETQ. CDR3 sequence reads: CASSLAVSDNTEAFF. In DNA, the CDR3 is TGCGCCAGCAGCTTGGCCGTGTCAGACAACACTGAAGCTTTCTTT.

The rearrangement links TRBV5-1 to TRBJ2-1; D is perhaps TRBD2 (5 bases). Germline V lookup: CDR1 SGHRS, CDR2 YFSETQ. The CDR3 loop spans 18 amino acids. Trimming removed 0 bases at V and 2 bases at J, with 18 bases between. CDR3 sequence: CASSLVGGSGFAYNEQFF. The CDR3 DNA reads as TGCGCCAGCAGCTTGGTAGGTGGTTCGGGGTTCGCCTACAATGAGCAGTTCTTC. Drawing the rest from reference TRBV5-1 and TRBJ2-1, the complete variable domain is KAGVTQTPRYLIKTRGQQVTLSCSPISGHRSVSWYQQTPGQGLQFLFEYFSETQRNKGNFPGRFSGRQFSNSRSEMNVSTLELGDSALYLCASSLVGGSGFAYNEQFFGPGTRLTVL.

This sequence joins TRBV27 and TRBJ2-2; 8 nucleotides agree with TRBD2. Germline CDR1 is MNHEY and CDR2 is SMNVEV (reference sequence). V shed 6 bases, J shed 2 bases, and the junction held 5 bases outside the gene matches. The CDR3 covers 15 residues. DNA for the CDR3: TGTGCCAGCAGACGGACTAGCCGTAACACCGGGGAGCTGTTTTTT. Its protein is CASRRTSRNTGELFF.

The chain combines TRBV11-2 with TRBJ1-1, with D possibly TRBD1 on 6 matching bases. The CDR3 has 14 residues. Trimming pared 6 bases from V and 2 bases from J, leaving 13 bases between. Germline assignment: CDR1 SGHAT and CDR2 FQNNGV. This chain's CDR3 is CASSYRVANTEAFF. CDR3 DNA: TGTGCCAGCAGTTACAGGGTGGCAAACACTGAAGCTTTCTTT.

The chain joins TRBV14 to TRBJ2-2, with D perhaps given as TRBD1 or TRBD2 (5 bases each). Trimming stripped 4 bases from V and 4 bases from J, with 13 bases between. The CDR3 is made up of 15 amino acids. Looked up from germline, CDR1 is SGHDN and CDR2 is FVKESK. In DNA form, the CDR3 reads TGTGCCAGCAGCCGGGACCCCGTCGCCACCGGGGAGCTGTTTTTT. It is translated as CASSRDPVATGELFF.

V gene TRBV10-3 combines with J gene TRBJ1-2, with 7 nucleotides matching TRBD1. CDR3 size: 14 residues. The germline gives CDR1 ENHRY, CDR2 SYGVKD. V was pared by 5 bases and J by 10 bases, with 13 bases of the junction left unmatched. CDR3 protein: CAISRESRDSFYTF. In DNA, the CDR3 is TGTGCCATCAGTCGAGAGTCCCGGGACAGTTTCTACACCTTC.

The chain links TRBV6-6 to TRBJ2-2; TRBD1 matches 7 bases. The CDR3 consists of 14 residues. The J segment lost 5 bases and the V segment lost 6 bases, leaving 6 bases of the junction unmatched. CDR1 is MNHNY and CDR2 is SVGAGI in the germline V gene (reference sequence). CDR3 residues: CASRSKQGTGELFF. In nucleotides, the CDR3 is TGTGCCAGCAGATCCAAACAGGGGACCGGGGAGCTGTTTTTT.

V and J are TRBV30 and TRBJ2-7; 8 bases are a match to TRBD1. This CDR3 region has 14 residues. The V segment lost 1 base and the J segment 2 bases; nucleotides outside the gene matches: 4. Germline V gives CDR1 GTSNPN, CDR2 SVGIG (reference sequence). The CDR3 loop is CAWSAEQGAYEQYF. CDR3 sequence (DNA): TGTGCCTGGAGTGCCGAACAGGGGGCCTACGAGCAGTACTTC.

This clone was seen only once. The chain links TRBV5-4 to TRBJ2-7, with D possibly being TRBD2 (5 bases). Between the trimmed V and J ends, which lost 1 base and 6 bases, there was a span of 14 bases. The CDR3 is 14 residues long. The germline V gene has CDR1 SGHNT and CDR2 YYREEE (reference sequence). CDR3 coding DNA: TGTGCCAGCAGCTTGTTCACCCTTCGGGGCGAGCAGTACTTC. Its translation: CASSLFTLRGEQYF.

The chain combines TRBV7-8 with TRBJ2-1, with 7 bases lining up with TRBD2. With 5 bases clipped from V and 15 bases from J, the junction kept 13 bases outside the gene matches. The CDR3 is 13 amino acids. Germline V gene sequence: CDR1 SGHVS, CDR2 FQNEAQ. CDR3 DNA sequence: TGTGCCAGCAGCCCGCTCCTAGCGGAGCCAAGGTTCTTC. The encoded protein is CASSPLLAEPRFF.

The chain recombines TRBV2 with TRBJ1-5, with D maybe TRBD1 (6 bases). Deletions cut 0 bases from V and 6 bases from J, with 9 bases between. Germline loops: CDR1 SNHLY, CDR2 FYNNEI. The CDR3 contains 14 residues. CDR3 region: CASSEATGGQPQHF. In DNA form, the CDR3 reads TGTGCCAGCAGTGAAGCGACAGGTGGTCAGCCCCAGCATTTT.

The chain joins TRBV7-3 to TRBJ2-3, with TRBD1 as a possible D gene (5 bases). V was cut by 3 bases and J by 2 bases, with 15 bases left in between. The germline V gene encodes CDR1 SGHTA and CDR2 FQGTGA. The length of the CDR3 is 16 residues. DNA of the CDR3: TGTGCCAGCAGCTTTACGTCTGGGGCAGTCACAGATACGCAGTATTTT. It codes for CASSFTSGAVTDTQYF. Combining the CDR3 with reference TRBV7-3 and TRBJ2-3 gives the whole variable domain GAGVSQTPSNKVTEKGKYVELRCDPISGHTALYWYRQSLGQGPEFLIYFQGTGAADDSGLPNDRFFAVRPEGSVSTLKIQRTERGDSAVYLCASSFTSGAVTDTQYFGPGTRLTVL.